This T cell receptor beta chain was sequenced for a study of response to subunit inactivated influenza vaccine. TCRdb itself ran the RT-PCR reads through MiXCR, one entry per CDR3 protein. The data show about 240,000 distinct CDR3 sequences, more than 10% seen once. In this sample, this clonotype turned up many times. Its antigen is unidentified. Germline V gives CDR1 SGHNT, CDR2 YYREEE (reference sequence). This CDR3 region has 14 residues. The ends lost 3 bases at V and 9 bases at J; junction bases unmatched: 7. The study, taken as a whole, reports: The authors suggested that every seasonal influenza vaccination recruits few new T cells.

The TCR comes from a middle-aged man who received an inactivated influenza vaccine. The chain links TRBV5-4 to TRBJ2-1; TRBD1 matches 9 bases. Sequenced here: non-naive T cells sorted from PBMCs, sampled approximately 15 days before vaccination. Here the CDR3 reads CASSSPGQGSEQFF. The CDR3 DNA is TGTGCCAGCAGCTCCCCGGGACAGGGCAGTGAGCAGTTCTTC.